This TCR beta chain derives from a study of shared T cell receptors in the human thymus. Clones were read by immunoSEQ multiplex PCR, and TCRdb kept only the in-frame ones, dropping some. The table shows about 380,000 clones, with roughly 94% occurring only once. Trimming removed 5 bases at V and 4 bases at J, with 5 bases between. The length of the CDR3 is 11 residues. CDR1 and CDR2 from the germline V gene are DFQATT and SNEGSKA (reference sequence). This clone was detected only once. V is TRBV20-1 and J is TRBJ2-2; no definite D call. The receptor comes from a human donor. Sequencing was done on a sample of thymocytes. The CDR3 protein is CSASGTGELFF. In nucleotides, the CDR3 is TGCAGTGCTTCTGGCACCGGGGAGCTGTTTTTT.